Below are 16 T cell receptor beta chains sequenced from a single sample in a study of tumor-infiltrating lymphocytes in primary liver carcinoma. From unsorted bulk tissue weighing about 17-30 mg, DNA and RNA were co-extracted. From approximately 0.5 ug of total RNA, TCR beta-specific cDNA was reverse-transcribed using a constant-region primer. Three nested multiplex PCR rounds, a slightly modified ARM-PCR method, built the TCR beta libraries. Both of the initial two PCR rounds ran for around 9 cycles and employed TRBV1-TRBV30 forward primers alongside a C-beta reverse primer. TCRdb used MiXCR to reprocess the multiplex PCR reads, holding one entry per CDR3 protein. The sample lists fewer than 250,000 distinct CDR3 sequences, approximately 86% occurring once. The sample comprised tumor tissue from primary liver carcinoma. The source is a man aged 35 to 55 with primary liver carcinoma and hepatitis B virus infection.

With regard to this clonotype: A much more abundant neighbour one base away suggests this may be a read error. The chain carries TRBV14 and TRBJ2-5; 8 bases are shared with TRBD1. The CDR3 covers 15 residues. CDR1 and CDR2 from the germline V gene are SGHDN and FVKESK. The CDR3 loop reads CASSLGQGKQETRYF. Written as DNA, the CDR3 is TGTGCCAGCAGCCTCGGACAGGGTAAACAAGAGACCCGGTACTTC.

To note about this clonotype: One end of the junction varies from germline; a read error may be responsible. The CDR3 spells CASSRDGQTNEKQFF. The CDR3 bases are TGCGCCAGCAGTCGCGACGGACAGACTAATGAAAAACAGTTTTTT. The chain employs TRBV5-1 and TRBJ1-4; TRBD1 is a possible D gene (6 bases). This CDR3 contains 15 residues. The germline V gene encodes CDR1 SGHRS and CDR2 YFSETQ.

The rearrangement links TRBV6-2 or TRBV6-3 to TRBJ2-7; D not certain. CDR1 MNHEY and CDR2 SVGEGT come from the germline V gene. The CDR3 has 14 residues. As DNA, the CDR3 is TGTGGCGGCAACGACGCCAAGGGAAGGTACGAGCAGTACTTC. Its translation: CGGNDAKGRYEQYF.

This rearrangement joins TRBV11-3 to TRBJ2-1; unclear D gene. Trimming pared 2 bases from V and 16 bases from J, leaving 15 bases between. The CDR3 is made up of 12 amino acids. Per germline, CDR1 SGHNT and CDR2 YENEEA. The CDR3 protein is CASSLNVIGQFF. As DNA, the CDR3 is TGTGCCAGCAGCTTAAATGTCATTGGGCAATTCTTC.

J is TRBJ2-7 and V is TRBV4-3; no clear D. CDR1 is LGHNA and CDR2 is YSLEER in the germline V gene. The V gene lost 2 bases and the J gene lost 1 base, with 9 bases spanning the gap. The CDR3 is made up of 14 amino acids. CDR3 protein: CASSQYRTSYEQYF. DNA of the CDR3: TGCGCCAGCAGCCAATATCGGACGTCCTACGAGCAGTACTTC.

The CDR3 protein is CASSGTPINTGELFF. For the CDR3, the DNA is TGTGCCAGCAGCGGGACACCCATTAACACCGGGGAGCTGTTTTTT. The chain is built from TRBV9 and TRBJ2-2; weak D call: TRBD1 (5 bases). Trimming left V 3 bases short and J 2 bases short, with 11 bases between. This CDR3 region has 15 residues. Germline V lookup: CDR1 SGDLS, CDR2 YYNGEE.

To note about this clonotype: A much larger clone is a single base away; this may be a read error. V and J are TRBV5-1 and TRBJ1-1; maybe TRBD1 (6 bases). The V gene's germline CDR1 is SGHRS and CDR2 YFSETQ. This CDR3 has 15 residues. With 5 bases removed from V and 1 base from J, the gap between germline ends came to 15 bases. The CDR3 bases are TGCGCCAGCAGAGACAGGCCGGGGTGGAACACTGAAGCTTTCTTT. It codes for CASRDRPGWNTEAFF.

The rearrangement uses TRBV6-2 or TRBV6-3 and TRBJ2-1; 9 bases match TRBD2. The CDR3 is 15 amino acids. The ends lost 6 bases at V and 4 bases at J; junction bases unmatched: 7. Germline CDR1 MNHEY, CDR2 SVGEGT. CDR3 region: CASSSGLAIYNEQFF. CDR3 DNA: TGTGCCAGCAGCTCAGGACTAGCGATATACAATGAGCAGTTCTTC.

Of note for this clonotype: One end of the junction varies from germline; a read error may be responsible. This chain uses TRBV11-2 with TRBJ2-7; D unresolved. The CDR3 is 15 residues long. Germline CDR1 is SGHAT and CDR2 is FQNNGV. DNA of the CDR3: TGTGCCTGCAGTTTGGGAACAATGCCTACGGAAGAGCAGTACTTC. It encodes CACSLGTMPTEEQYF.

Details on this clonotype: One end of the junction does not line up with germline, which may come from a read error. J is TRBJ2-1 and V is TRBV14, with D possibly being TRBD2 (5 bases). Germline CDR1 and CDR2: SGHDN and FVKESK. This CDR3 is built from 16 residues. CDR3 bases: TGTGCCAGCAGTGACGTAGAGGGATGGGTAAACGATGAGAAGTTCTTC. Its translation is CASSDVEGWVNDEKFF. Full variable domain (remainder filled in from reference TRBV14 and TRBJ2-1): EAGVTQFPSHSVIEKGQTVTLRCDPISGHDNLYWYRRVMGKEIKFLLHFVKESKQDESGMPNNRFLAERTGGTYSTLKVQPAELEDSGVYFCASSDVEGWVNDEKFFGPGTRLTVL.

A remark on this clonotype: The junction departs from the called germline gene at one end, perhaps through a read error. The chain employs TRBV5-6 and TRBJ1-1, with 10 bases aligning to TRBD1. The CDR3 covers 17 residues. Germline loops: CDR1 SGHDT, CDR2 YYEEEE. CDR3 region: CASSPGTGVSLSTEAFF. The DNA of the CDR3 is TGTGCGAGCAGCCCCGGGACAGGGGTCAGCCTGAGCACTGAAGCTTTCTTT. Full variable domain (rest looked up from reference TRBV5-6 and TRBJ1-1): DAGVTQSPTHLIKTRGQQVTLRCSPKSGHDTVSWYQQALGQGPQFIFQYYEEEERQRGNFPDRFSGHQFPNYSSELNVNALLLGDSALYLCASSPGTGVSLSTEAFFGQGTRLTVV.

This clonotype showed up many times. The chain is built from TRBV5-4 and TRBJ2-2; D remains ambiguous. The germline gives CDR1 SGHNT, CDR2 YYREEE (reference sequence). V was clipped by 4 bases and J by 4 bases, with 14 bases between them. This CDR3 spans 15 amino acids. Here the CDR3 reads CASSRKTARTGELFF. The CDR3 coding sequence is TGTGCCAGCAGCCGAAAGACGGCCCGCACCGGGGAGCTGTTTTTT.

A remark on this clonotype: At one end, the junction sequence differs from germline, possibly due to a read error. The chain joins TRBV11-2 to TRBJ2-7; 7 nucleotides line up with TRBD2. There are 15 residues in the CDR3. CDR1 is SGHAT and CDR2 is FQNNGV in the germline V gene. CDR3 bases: TGTGCCAGTAGCTTAGGACTAGGATGGTACTACGAGCAGTACTTC. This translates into CASSLGLGWYYEQYF.

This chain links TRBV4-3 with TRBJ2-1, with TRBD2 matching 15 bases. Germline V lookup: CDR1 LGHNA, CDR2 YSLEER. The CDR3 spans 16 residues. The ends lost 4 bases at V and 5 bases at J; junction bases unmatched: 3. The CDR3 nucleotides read TGCGCCAGCAGCCTGAGGACTAGCGGGAGGGACAATGAGCAGTTCTTC. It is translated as CASSLRTSGRDNEQFF.

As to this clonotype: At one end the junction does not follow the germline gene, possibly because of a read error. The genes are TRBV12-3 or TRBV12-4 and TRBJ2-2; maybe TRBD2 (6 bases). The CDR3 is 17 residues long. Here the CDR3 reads CASSFFAGGFNIGELLF. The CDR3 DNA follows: TGTGCCAGCAGTTTTTTCGCCGGGGGATTTAACATCGGGGAGCTGTTATTT.

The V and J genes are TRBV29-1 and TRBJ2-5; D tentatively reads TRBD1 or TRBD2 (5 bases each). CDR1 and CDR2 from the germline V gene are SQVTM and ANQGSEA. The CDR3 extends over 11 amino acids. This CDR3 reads CGGNARGSQYF. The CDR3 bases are TGCGGGGGAAATGCAAGAGGGAGCCAATACTTC.